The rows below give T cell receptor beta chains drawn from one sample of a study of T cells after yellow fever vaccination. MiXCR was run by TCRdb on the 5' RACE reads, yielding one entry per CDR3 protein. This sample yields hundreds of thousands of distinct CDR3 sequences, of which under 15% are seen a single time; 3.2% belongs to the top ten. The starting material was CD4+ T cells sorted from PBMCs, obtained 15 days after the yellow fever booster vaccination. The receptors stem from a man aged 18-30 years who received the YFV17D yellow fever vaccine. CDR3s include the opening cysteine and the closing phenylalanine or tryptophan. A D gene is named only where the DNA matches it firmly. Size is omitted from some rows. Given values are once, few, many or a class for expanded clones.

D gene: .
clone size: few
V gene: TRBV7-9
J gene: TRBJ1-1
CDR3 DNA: TGTGCCAGCAGCTTATGGGTTGCGGGCACTGAAGCTTTCTTT
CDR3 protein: CASSLWVAGTEAFF

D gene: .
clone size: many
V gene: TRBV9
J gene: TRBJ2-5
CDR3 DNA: TGTGCCAGCAGCGTAGAGGTCCGGGGGGAGACCCAGTACTTC
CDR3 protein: CASSVEVRGETQYF

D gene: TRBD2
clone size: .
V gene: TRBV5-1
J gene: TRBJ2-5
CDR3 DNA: TGCGCCAGCAGCTCCACGCCGGGACTAGCGGGGGGCGGGGAGACCCAGTACTTC
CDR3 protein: CASSSTPGLAGGGETQYF

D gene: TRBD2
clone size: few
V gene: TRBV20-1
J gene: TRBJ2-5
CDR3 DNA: TGCAGTGCTACCGGGACTAGCGGGGGGTGGCGAGAGACCCAGTACTTC
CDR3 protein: CSATGTSGGWRETQYF

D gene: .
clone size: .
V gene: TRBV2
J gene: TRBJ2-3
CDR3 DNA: TGTGCCAGCAGTAGAAGGCCAGACTCAACAGATACGCAGTATTTT
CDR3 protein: CASSRRPDSTDTQYF

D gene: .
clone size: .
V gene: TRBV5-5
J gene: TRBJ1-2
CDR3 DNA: TGTGCCAGCAGTGACGGGAGGTGGGGCTACACCTTC
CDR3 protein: CASSDGRWGYTF

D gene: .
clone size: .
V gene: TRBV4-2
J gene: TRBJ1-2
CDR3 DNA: TGTGCCAGCAGCCAAGAGGGGGTGGACTATGGCTACACCTTC
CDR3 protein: CASSQEGVDYGYTF

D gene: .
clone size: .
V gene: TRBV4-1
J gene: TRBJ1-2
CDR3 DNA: TGCGCCAGCAGCCAAGAGGGGCAGGGAGTTAACTATGGCTACACCTTC
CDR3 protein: CASSQEGQGVNYGYTF

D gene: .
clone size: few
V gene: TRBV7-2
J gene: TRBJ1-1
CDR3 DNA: TGTGCCAGCAGCTCGTATCTTGGGCCTGAAGCTTTCTTT
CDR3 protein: CASSSYLGPEAFF

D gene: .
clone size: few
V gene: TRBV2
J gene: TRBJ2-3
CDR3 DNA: TGTGCCAGCAGTAGGGACGGAGCCACAGATACGCAGTATTTT
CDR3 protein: CASSRDGATDTQYF

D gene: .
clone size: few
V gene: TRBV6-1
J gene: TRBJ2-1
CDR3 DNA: TGTGCCAGCAGTCGAGGGGGGGGGCCGTTTAATGAGCAGTTCTTC
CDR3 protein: CASSRGGGPFNEQFF

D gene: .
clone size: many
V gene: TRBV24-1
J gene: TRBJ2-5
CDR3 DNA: TGTGCCACCAGTGATCTTCCGGGCCACCAAGAGACCCAGTACTTC
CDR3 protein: CATSDLPGHQETQYF

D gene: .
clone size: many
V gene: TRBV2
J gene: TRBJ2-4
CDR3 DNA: TGTGCCAGCAGTGTACGGGGGCAGGAAAACATTCAGTACTTC
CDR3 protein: CASSVRGQENIQYF

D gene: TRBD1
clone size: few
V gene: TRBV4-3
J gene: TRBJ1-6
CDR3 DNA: TGCGCCAGCAGCCATGGAGACAGGGATTATTCACCCCTCCACTTT
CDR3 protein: CASSHGDRDYSPLHF

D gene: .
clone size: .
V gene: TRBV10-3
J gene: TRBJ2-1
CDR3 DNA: TGTGCCATCAGTGGGTCGGGACCCTCCTACAATGAGCAGTTCTTC
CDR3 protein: CAISGSGPSYNEQFF

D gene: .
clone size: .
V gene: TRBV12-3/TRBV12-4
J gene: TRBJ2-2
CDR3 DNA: TGTGCCAGCAGTTTCGGGGCCTACACCGGGGAGCTGTTTTTT
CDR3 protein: CASSFGAYTGELFF